This is a list of T cell receptor beta chains from one sample in a study of Graves' ophthalmopathy and Graves' hyperthyroidism. TCRdb reprocessed the multiplex PCR reads with MiXCR, giving one entry per CDR3 protein. Among fewer than 400,000 distinct CDR3 sequences, approximately 16% were seen once, and the ten largest hold approximately 1.4%. Sequencing used peripheral blood. Receptors were obtained from a woman under 30 with Graves' ophthalmopathy. CDR3s include the opening cysteine and the closing phenylalanine or tryptophan. D genes are given only for firm matches. Some rows have no size entry. The others give once, few or many, or a class for an expanded clone.

len	j_gene	v_gene	d_gene	abundance	CDR3aa	CDR3nt
12	TRBJ1-1	TRBV6-5	-	many	CASRGVWSEAFF	TGTGCCAGCAGGGGGGTGTGGAGTGAAGCTTTCTTT
13	TRBJ2-4	TRBV20-1	-	many	CSARGMSENIQYF	TGCAGTGCTAGAGGAATGAGCGAAAACATTCAGTACTTC
13	TRBJ2-7	TRBV7-2	-	-	CASSEGHGYEQYF	TGTGCCAGCTCGGAGGGCCACGGCTACGAGCAGTACTTC
14	TRBJ1-6	TRBV28	-	many	CATSAEYYNSPLHF	TGTGCCACCTCGGCCGAGTACTATAATTCACCCCTCCACTTT
16	TRBJ2-5	TRBV7-2	TRBD1	many	CASSLFSGQGQETQYF	TGTGCCAGCAGCTTATTCTCGGGACAGGGGCAAGAGACCCAGTACTTC
17	TRBJ1-3	TRBV6-4	TRBD1	-	CASILGQGRVAGNTIYF	TGTGCCAGCATACTCGGACAGGGAAGAGTGGCTGGAAACACCATATATTTT
16	TRBJ1-1	TRBV25-1	-	many	CASSEWGNSQNTEAFF	TGTGCCAGCAGTGAGTGGGGGAACAGCCAGAACACTGAAGCTTTCTTT
15	TRBJ2-5	TRBV15	-	once	CATSRDGGLKETQYF	TGTGCCACCAGCAGAGATGGAGGGTTAAAAGAGACCCAGTACTTC
14	TRBJ2-7	TRBV20-1	TRBD2	many	CSAKLAGGPYEQYF	TGCAGTGCTAAACTAGCGGGGGGCCCTTACGAGCAGTACTTC
11	TRBJ2-7	TRBV2	-	many	CASTPGYEQYF	TGTGCCAGCACCCCGGGCTACGAGCAGTACTTC
17	TRBJ1-3	TRBV28	-	many	CASIQGGSTNSGNTIYF	TGTGCCAGCATTCAAGGGGGAAGTACTAACTCTGGAAACACCATATATTTT
15	TRBJ2-7	TRBV4-1	TRBD1	many	CASSQLGDSAYEQYF	TGCGCCAGCAGCCAGTTAGGGGACAGCGCCTACGAGCAGTACTTC
15	TRBJ2-7	TRBV12-3/TRBV12-4	TRBD2	-	CASSAGTSGKYEQYF	TGTGCCAGCAGTGCAGGGACTAGCGGTAAATACGAGCAGTACTTC
11	TRBJ1-5	TRBV20-1	-	-	CSARPPQPQHF	TGCAGTGCTAGGCCTCCCCAGCCCCAGCATTTT
15	TRBJ2-7	TRBV6-2/TRBV6-3	-	many	CASSQQAGWRNEQYF	TGTGCCAGCAGTCAGCAAGCGGGTTGGAGAAACGAGCAGTACTTC
13	TRBJ1-5	TRBV19	-	-	CASSRDTDQPQHF	TGTGCCAGTAGTAGAGACACGGATCAGCCCCAGCATTTT
15	TRBJ1-1	TRBV20-1	-	-	CSARKPADGNTEAFF	TGCAGTGCTAGAAAACCCGCGGATGGGAACACTGAAGCTTTCTTT
16	TRBJ2-7	TRBV4-2	TRBD2	-	CASSRLAGARSYEQYF	TGTGCCAGCAGCCGACTAGCGGGAGCCCGCTCCTACGAGCAGTACTTC
19	TRBJ2-7	TRBV28	TRBD2	many	CASCRVRTLAGRVWGEQYF	TGTGCCAGCTGTCGGGTCCGGACACTAGCGGGACGAGTCTGGGGCGAGCAGTACTTC
14	TRBJ2-5	TRBV12-5	-	-	CASGLSFPGETQYF	TGTGCTAGTGGTTTGTCCTTCCCGGGAGAGACCCAGTACTTC
15	TRBJ2-7	TRBV18	TRBD1	many	CASSPSGQGAYEQYF	TGTGCCAGCTCACCTTCGGGACAGGGGGCTTACGAGCAGTACTTC
15	TRBJ2-5	TRBV6-2/TRBV6-3	TRBD1	-	CASSPQLLQGETQYF	TGTGCCAGCAGTCCTCAACTTCTACAGGGGGAGACCCAGTACTTC
14	TRBJ2-7	TRBV7-2	-	many	CASSLSRGDYEQYF	TGTGCCAGCAGCTTATCCAGGGGTGATTACGAGCAGTACTTC
17	TRBJ2-5	TRBV6-2/TRBV6-3	TRBD1	-	CASSGTGPPGGRETQYF	TGTGCCAGCAGCGGGACAGGGCCCCCCGGTGGGAGAGAGACCCAGTACTTC
15	TRBJ1-1	TRBV5-1	TRBD1	many	CASSPGQPGGTEAFF	TGCGCCAGCAGCCCGGGACAGCCGGGGGGGACTGAAGCTTTCTTT
18	TRBJ2-7	TRBV28	TRBD2	many	CASSVRYWTSGSSYEQYF	TGTGCCAGCAGTGTCAGATACTGGACTAGCGGGAGCTCCTACGAGCAGTACTTC
14	TRBJ2-7	TRBV10-3	TRBD2	many	CAIAQERDSYEQYF	TGTGCCATCGCCCAAGAGCGGGACTCCTACGAACAGTACTTC
14	TRBJ1-2	TRBV6-2/TRBV6-3	-	many	CASSLGTINYGYTF	TGTGCCAGCAGTCTCGGGACAATCAATTATGGCTACACCTTC
16	TRBJ1-2	TRBV13	-	many	CASSFGQSEANYGYTF	TGTGCCAGCAGCTTTGGACAGTCCGAGGCTAACTATGGCTACACCTTC
14	TRBJ1-2	TRBV20-1	TRBD1	-	CSAIYRGPGQGYTF	TGCAGTGCTATCTACAGGGGCCCGGGCCAAGGCTACACCTTC
14	TRBJ1-3	TRBV12-3/TRBV12-4	-	many	CASSFAQPGNTIYF	TGTGCCAGCAGTTTTGCCCAACCGGGCAACACCATATATTTT
18	TRBJ1-1	TRBV12-3/TRBV12-4	-	many	CASSLDLGGGGWYTEAFF	TGTGCCAGCAGTTTGGATTTAGGAGGTGGGGGTTGGTACACTGAAGCTTTCTTT
14	TRBJ2-7	TRBV11-1	-	-	CASRPGQGGYEQYF	TGTGCCAGCAGACCCGGACAGGGAGGGTACGAGCAGTACTTC
14	TRBJ2-2	TRBV28	-	many	CASRYGLRTGELFF	TGTGCCAGCAGATATGGTCTACGGACCGGGGAGCTGTTTTTT